This T cell receptor (beta chain) was retrieved from a study of response to subunit inactivated influenza vaccine. Points on this clonotype: What it recognizes is unknown.

TCRdb re-called the RT-PCR reads with MiXCR, one entry per CDR3 protein. The table includes 550,000 to 800,000 distinct CDR3 sequences, around 16% detected once. The CDR3 extends over 12 amino acids. With 5 bases clipped from V and 8 bases from J, the junction kept 1 base outside the gene matches. From germline, CDR1 is MDHEN and CDR2 SYDVKM. Whole-study results and caveats: Authors suggested seasonal influenza vaccinations each recruit few new T cells.

This specimen was PBMCs from blood, taken roughly 13 days after vaccination. The chain couples TRBV28 to TRBJ2-1; 9 bases align to TRBD1. The receptor was isolated from a man in his fifties or sixties who received an inactivated influenza vaccine. The CDR3 DNA reads as TGTGCCAGCAGTGGACAGGGGCATGAGCAGTTCTTC. Its translation is CASSGQGHEQFF. Combining the CDR3 with reference TRBV28 and TRBJ2-1 gives the whole variable domain DVKVTQSSRYLVKRTGEKVFLECVQDMDHENMFWYRQDPGLGLRLIYFSYDVKMKEKGDIPEGYSVSREKKERFSLILESASTNQTSMYLCASSGQGHEQFFGPGTRLTVL.